The 2 T cell receptor beta chains presented below share a single source sample, sequenced in a study of OX40 agonist ivuxolimab in advanced cancers. The assay was immunoSEQ multiplex PCR, and TCRdb's table has in-frame clones only and misses some. The table includes about 64,000 clones, roughly 82% detected once. The sequencing here drew on CD4+ or CD8+ T cells sorted from blood, taken in a trial of the OX40 agonist ivuxolimab. Receptors originate from an adult with an advanced solid tumor such as melanoma, head and neck, liver or kidney cancer.

The chain couples TRBV6-6 to TRBJ1-5; TRBD1 aligns across 7 bases. This CDR3 region has 15 residues. CDR1 is MNHNY and CDR2 is SVGAGI in the germline V gene (reference sequence). Unmatched junction bases numbered 5, after V lost 6 bases and J lost 0 bases. DNA for the CDR3: TGTGCCAGCAGGGCGACAGGGAATAGCAATCAGCCCCAGCATTTT. Translated, it gives CASRATGNSNQPQHF.

This clone was seen more than once but under ten times. The chain links TRBV21-1 to TRBJ2-2; TRBD1 was called by the table and not checked on the DNA. TRBV21-1 has pseudogene status. This CDR3 has 15 amino acids. The CDR3 DNA sequence: TGTGCCAGCAGCAGGTACTACAGGAGCCCCGGGGAGCTGTTTTTT. It translates to CASSRYYRSPGELFF.